The clone carrying this T cell receptor (beta chain) was counted between two and nine times. The record originates from a study of identical twins. TCRdb called the 5' RACE reads again in MiXCR, with one record for every CDR3 protein. The table includes fewer than 650,000 distinct CDR3 sequences, 7.5% to 10% detected once. These data were also filed under a second study, of yellow fever vaccine responses in identical twins.

This receptor was identified in a woman under 30 in good health. What was sequenced was PBMCs.

CDR3 in DNA: TGTGCCAGCAGTCAAACGCCCGGGGAGCTGTTTTTT. Its protein is CASSQTPGELFF. The chain is built from TRBV28 and TRBJ2-2, with D unresolved. Germline CDR1 is MDHEN and CDR2 is SYDVKM. The CDR3 covers 12 residues. V dropped 5 bases and J dropped 6 bases, with 7 bases sitting between them.